This TCR beta chain was recovered during a study of CD8 T cells in ankylosing spondylitis. Study-level points and caveats: Peripheral blood held disease-linked clones only at relatively low frequency, and these were CD8+.

TCRdb used MiXCR to reprocess the 5' RACE reads, holding one entry per CDR3 protein. The sample holds approximately 92,000 distinct CDR3 sequences; roughly 10% are singletons and the top ten take under 6%. The CDR3 loop spans 14 amino acids. The V gene lost 1 base and the J gene lost 6 bases, with 10 bases spanning the gap. In germline, CDR1 is LNHDA, CDR2 SQIVND (reference sequence). A note on this clonotype: No antigen is known for it.

The sequenced material came from blood, either unsorted or a sorted T cell fraction (not recorded which). This rearrangement joins TRBV19 to TRBJ2-1; D perhaps matches TRBD1 (5 bases). This clonotype was sampled from a male donor with ankylosing spondylitis or in good health (not recorded which). CDR3 sequence: CASSIVAGPNEQFF. CDR3 nucleotides: TGTGCCAGTAGTATAGTGGCAGGGCCCAATGAGCAGTTCTTC. The variable domain in full, with the rest retrieved from reference TRBV19 and TRBJ2-1, is DGGITQSPKYLFRKEGQNVTLSCEQNLNHDAMYWYRQDPGQGLRLIYYSQIVNDFQKGDIAEGYSVSREKKESFPLTVTSAQKNPTAFYLCASSIVAGPNEQFFGPGTRLTVL.